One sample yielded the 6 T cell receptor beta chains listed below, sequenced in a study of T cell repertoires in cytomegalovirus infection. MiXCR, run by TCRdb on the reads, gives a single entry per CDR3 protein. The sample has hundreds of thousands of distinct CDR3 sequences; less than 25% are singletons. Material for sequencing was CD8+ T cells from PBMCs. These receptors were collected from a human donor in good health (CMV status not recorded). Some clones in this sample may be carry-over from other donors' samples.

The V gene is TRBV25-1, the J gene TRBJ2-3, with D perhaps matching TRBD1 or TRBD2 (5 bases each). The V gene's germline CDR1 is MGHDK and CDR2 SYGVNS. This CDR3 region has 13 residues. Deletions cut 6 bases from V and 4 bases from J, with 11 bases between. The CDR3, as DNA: TGTGCCAGCAGCGGGCCGGGACCAGATACGCAGTATTTT. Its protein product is CASSGPGPDTQYF.

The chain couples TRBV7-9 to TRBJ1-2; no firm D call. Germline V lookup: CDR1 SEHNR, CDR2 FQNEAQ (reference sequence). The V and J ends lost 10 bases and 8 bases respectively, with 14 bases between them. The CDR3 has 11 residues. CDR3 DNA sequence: TGTGCCATCGCCCCCGATCCCGGCTACACCTTC. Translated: CAIAPDPGYTF. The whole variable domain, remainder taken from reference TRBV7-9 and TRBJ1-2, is DTGVSQNPRHKITKRGQNVTFRCDPISEHNRLYWYRQTLGQGPEFLTYFQNEAQLEKSRLLSDRFSAERPKGSFSTLEIQRTEQGDSAMYLCAIAPDPGYTFGSGTRLTVV.

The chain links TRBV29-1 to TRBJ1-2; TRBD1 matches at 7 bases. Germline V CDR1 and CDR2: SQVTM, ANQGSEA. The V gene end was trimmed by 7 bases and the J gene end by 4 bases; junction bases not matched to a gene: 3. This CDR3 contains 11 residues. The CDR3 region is CSARGAYGYTF. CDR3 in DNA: TGCAGCGCCAGGGGGGCCTATGGCTACACCTTC.

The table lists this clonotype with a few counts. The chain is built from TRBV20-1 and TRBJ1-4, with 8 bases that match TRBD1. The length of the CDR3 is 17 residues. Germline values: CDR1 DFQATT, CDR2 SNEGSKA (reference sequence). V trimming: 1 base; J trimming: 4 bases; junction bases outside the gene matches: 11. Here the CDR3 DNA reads TGCAGTGCTAGAGGAGAGGACAGGGACAAGGGTAATGAAAAACTGTTTTTT. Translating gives CSARGEDRDKGNEKLFF.

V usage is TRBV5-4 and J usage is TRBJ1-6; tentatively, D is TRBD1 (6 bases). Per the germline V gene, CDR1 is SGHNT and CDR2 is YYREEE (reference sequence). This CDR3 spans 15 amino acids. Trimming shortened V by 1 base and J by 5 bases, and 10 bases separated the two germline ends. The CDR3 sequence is CASSLTGWDNSPLHF. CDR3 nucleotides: TGTGCCAGCAGCTTGACAGGGTGGGATAATTCACCCCTCCACTTT.

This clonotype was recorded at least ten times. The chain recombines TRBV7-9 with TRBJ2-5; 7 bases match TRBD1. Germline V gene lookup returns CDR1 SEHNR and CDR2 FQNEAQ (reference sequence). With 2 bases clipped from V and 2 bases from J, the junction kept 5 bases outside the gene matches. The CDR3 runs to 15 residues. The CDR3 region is CASSLPAGGQETQYF. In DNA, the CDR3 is TGTGCCAGCAGCTTACCGGCAGGGGGACAAGAGACCCAGTACTTC.